This T cell receptor (beta chain) derives from a study of blood T cells in healthy people across ages. Study-level background: Roughly one uniquely barcoded beta molecule per two T cells was captured.

Using a J-beta primer mix together with a sample-barcoded 5' primer, a second PCR was run for roughly 7 to 12 cycles. Per sample, CDR3-containing paired-end reads numbered at least 2.5 million. MiXCR was run by TCRdb on the 5' RACE reads, yielding one entry per CDR3 protein. The data contain some 1.1 million distinct CDR3 sequences, roughly two fifths of them singletons. Ranging in age from about 6 to 100, the donors were healthy Caucasian individuals from Russia. Study-wide results and caveats: Relative to aged donors, long-lived donors carried more naive CD4+ cells and displayed higher diversity.

Comments on this clonotype: Its target is not known.

From germline, CDR1 is MNHEY and CDR2 SVGEGT. CDR3 length: 13 amino acids. V lost 3 bases and J lost 5, with 11 bases in between. This TCR derives from a young man in good health. This chain links TRBV6-2 or TRBV6-3 with TRBJ2-7; D is uncertain. Sequenced sample: blood. CDR3 sequence (DNA): TGTGCCAGCAGTTATGCTCGTAAGGACGAGCAGTACTTC. It codes for CASSYARKDEQYF.